Each of the 10 T cell receptor beta chains below was sequenced from the same sample in a study of T cell repertoires in aging, cancer and after chemotherapy. Rearranged V-D-J TRB sequences were amplified with a mixed TRB-A/B primer pool. TCRdb analysed the multiplex PCR reads with MiXCR anew, one entry per CDR3 protein. The sample has around 20,000 distinct CDR3 sequences; 30% to 45% are singletons. Peripheral blood genomic DNA, not sorted cells or RNA, was the template. The sequenced material came from blood. These receptors all come from a human donor with a solid tumor.

This clonotype was detected a few times. J is TRBJ2-6 and V is TRBV6-2 or TRBV6-3; D remains unclear. CDR3 length equals 15 residues. Germline values: CDR1 MNHEY, CDR2 SVGEGT. The V and J ends lost 2 bases and 2 bases respectively, with 7 bases between them. The CDR3, as DNA: TGTGCCAGCAGTTACAGGGTTACTGGGGCCAACGTCCTGACTTTC. As protein: CASSYRVTGANVLTF.

Concerning this clonotype itself: A much larger clone lies a single base off, so this may be a read error. The rearrangement joins TRBV29-1 to TRBJ2-1; 10 nucleotides line up with TRBD2. CDR3 length: 16 amino acids. Germline CDR1 and CDR2: SQVTM and ANQGSEA. CDR3 bases: TGCAGCGTTGTCAGTCCGGGACTAGCGCCTTACAATGATCAGTTCTTC. Protein: CSVVSPGLAPYNDQFF.

This clonotype has only a few counts. The chain recombines TRBV27 with TRBJ2-7; D might be TRBD1 (6 bases). The V end was cut by 7 bases, the J end by 6 bases, with 13 bases between. This CDR3 comprises 12 residues. CDR1 is MNHEY and CDR2 is SMNVEV in the germline V gene (reference sequence). This CDR3 reads CASKGEQGEQYF. The CDR3 nucleotides are TGTGCCAGCAAGGGGGAACAGGGCGAGCAGTACTTC.

J is TRBJ1-5 and V is TRBV15; possibly TRBD1 for D (6 bases). The V gene lost 0 bases and the J gene lost 4 bases, with 13 bases spanning the gap. The CDR3 loop spans 16 amino acids. The germline gives CDR1 LNHNV, CDR2 YYDKDF (reference sequence). The CDR3 nucleotides read TGTGCCACCAGCAGAGATCTGCGAGGGGGTAATCAGCCCCAGCATTTT. Translating it yields CATSRDLRGGNQPQHF. Using reference TRBV15 and TRBJ1-5 for the parts outside the CDR3, the full variable domain is DAMVIQNPRYQVTQFGKPVTLSCSQTLNHNVMYWYQQKSSQAPKLLFHYYDKDFNNEADTPDNFQSRRPNTSFCFLDIRSPGLGDTAMYLCATSRDLRGGNQPQHFGDGTRLSIL.

The chain is built from TRBV20-1 and TRBJ2-1, with 10 bases fitting TRBD2. The germline gives CDR1 DFQATT, CDR2 SNEGSKA (reference sequence). The V and J ends lost 0 bases and 1 base, in that order; junction bases with no gene match: 9. The length of the CDR3 is 18 residues. This CDR3 is CSARDGASGSSSYNEQFF. Written as DNA, the CDR3 is TGCAGTGCTAGAGATGGAGCTAGCGGGAGTTCATCCTACAATGAGCAGTTCTTC.

The V and J genes are TRBV13 and TRBJ1-2; D ambiguous. This CDR3 is built from 16 residues. Trimming removed 5 bases from V and 3 bases from J, with 19 bases in between. Germline V gene data show CDR1 as PRHDT and CDR2 as FYEKMQ (reference sequence). The CDR3, as DNA: TGTGCCAGCAGCCCCCGATTCGATTCCCTATACTATGGCTACACCTTC. Its protein product is CASSPRFDSLYYGYTF.

This chain joins TRBV18 and TRBJ2-7, with 13 bases that match TRBD2. The germline CDR1 and CDR2 sequences are KGHSH and LQKENI. The V gene end was trimmed by 4 bases and the J gene end by 6 bases; junction bases not matched to a gene: 9. The length of the CDR3 is 16 residues. Written as DNA, the CDR3 is TGTGCCAGCTCACTAGCTCTGGGACTAGCGGGATCCGAGCAGTACTTC. This codes for CASSLALGLAGSEQYF.

This chain joins TRBV10-3 and TRBJ2-7, with TRBD1 as a possible D gene (6 bases). CDR3 length: 17 residues. Trimming shortened V by 4 bases and J by 3 bases, and 22 bases separated the two germline ends. CDR1 is ENHRY and CDR2 is SYGVKD in the germline V gene. CDR3 protein: CAISVRNRDAVDYEQYF. Written as DNA, the CDR3 is TGTGCCATCAGTGTAAGAAACAGGGACGCGGTTGACTACGAGCAGTACTTC.

The chain is built from TRBV28 and TRBJ1-4; no firm D call. Trimming pared 7 bases from V and 5 bases from J, leaving 14 bases between. The CDR3 runs 14 residues. CDR1 MDHEN and CDR2 SYDVKM come from the germline V gene. CDR3 sequence (DNA): TGTGCCAGCATGGGAGGCAGCCTGAATGAAAAACTGTTTTTT. Translated, it gives CASMGGSLNEKLFF.

This clonotype is medium-sized in the sample. V and J are TRBV5-5 and TRBJ2-2; 10 bases agree with TRBD2. The ends lost 6 bases at V and 6 bases at J; junction bases unmatched: 11. CDR1 is SGHKS and CDR2 is YYEKEE in the germline V gene (reference sequence). CDR3 length equals 16 residues. The CDR3 DNA is TGTGCCAGCACCCGGACTCCTAGCGGGAGCGCCGGGGAGCTGTTTTTT. This encodes CASTRTPSGSAGELFF.